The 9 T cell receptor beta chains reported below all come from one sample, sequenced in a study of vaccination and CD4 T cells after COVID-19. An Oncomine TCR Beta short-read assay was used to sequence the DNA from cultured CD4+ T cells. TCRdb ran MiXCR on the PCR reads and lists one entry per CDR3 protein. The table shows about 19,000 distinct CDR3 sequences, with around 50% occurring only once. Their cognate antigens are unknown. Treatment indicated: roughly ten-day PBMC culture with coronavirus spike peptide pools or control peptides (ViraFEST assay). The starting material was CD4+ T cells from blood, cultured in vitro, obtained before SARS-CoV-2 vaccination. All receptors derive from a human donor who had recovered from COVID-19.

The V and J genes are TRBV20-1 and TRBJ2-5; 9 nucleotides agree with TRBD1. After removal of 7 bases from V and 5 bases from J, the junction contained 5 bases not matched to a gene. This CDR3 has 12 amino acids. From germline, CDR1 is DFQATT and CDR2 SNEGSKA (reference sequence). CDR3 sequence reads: CSGETGGETQYF. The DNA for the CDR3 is TGCAGTGGCGAGACAGGGGGGGAGACCCAGTACTTC.

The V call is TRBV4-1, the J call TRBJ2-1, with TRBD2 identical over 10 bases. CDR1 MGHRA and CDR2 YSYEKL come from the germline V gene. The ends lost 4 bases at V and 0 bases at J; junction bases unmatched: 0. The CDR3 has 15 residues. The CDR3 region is CASSRTSGSYNEQFF. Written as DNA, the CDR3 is TGCGCCAGCAGCCGGACTAGCGGCTCCTACAATGAGCAGTTCTTC.

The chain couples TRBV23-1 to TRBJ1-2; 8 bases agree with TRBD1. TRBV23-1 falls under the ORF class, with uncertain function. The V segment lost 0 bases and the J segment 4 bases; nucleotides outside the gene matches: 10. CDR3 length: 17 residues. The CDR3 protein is CASSQSRGRQGCYGYTF. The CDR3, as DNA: TGCGCCAGCAGTCAATCGCGCGGCCGACAGGGGTGCTATGGCTACACCTTC.

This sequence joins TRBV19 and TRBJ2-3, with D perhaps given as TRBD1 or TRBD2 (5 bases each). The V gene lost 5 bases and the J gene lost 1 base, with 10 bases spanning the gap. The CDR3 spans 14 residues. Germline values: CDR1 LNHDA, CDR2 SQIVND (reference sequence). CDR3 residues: CASSELGGTDTQYF. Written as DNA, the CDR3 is TGTGCCAGTAGTGAACTAGGGGGCACAGATACGCAGTATTTT.

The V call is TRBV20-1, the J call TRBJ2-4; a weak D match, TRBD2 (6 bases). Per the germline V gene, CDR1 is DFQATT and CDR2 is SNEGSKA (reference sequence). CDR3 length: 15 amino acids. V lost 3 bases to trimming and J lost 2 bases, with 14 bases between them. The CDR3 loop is CSASGRLLSKNIQYF. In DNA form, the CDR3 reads TGCAGTGCTAGCGGGAGATTATTGTCCAAAAACATTCAGTACTTC.

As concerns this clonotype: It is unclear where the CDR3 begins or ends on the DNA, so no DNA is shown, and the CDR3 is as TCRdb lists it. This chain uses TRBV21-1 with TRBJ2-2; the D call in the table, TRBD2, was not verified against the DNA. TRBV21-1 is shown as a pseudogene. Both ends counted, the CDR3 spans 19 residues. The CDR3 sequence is CASSPRRVAGGSFTGELFF.

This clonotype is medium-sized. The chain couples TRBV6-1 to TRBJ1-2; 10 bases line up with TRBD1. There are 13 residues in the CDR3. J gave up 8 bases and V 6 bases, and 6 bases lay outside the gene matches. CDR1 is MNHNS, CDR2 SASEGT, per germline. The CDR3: CASRTGGAGGYTF. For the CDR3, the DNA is TGTGCCAGCAGGACAGGGGGCGCGGGGGGCTACACCTTC.

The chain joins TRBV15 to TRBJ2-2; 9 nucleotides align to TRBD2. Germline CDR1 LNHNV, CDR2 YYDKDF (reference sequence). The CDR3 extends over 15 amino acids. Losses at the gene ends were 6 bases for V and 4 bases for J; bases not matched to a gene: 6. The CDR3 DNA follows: TGTGCCACCAGAGAGGGACTAGCCGGCACCGGGGAGCTGTTTTTT. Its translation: CATREGLAGTGELFF. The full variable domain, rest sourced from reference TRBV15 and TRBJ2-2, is DAMVIQNPRYQVTQFGKPVTLSCSQTLNHNVMYWYQQKSSQAPKLLFHYYDKDFNNEADTPDNFQSRRPNTSFCFLDIRSPGLGDTAMYLCATREGLAGTGELFFGEGSRLTVL.

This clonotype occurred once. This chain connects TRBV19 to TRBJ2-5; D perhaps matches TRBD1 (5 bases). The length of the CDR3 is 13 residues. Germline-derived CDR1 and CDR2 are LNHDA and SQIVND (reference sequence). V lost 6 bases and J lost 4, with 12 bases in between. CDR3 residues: CASRDTGVETQYF. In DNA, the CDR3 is TGTGCCAGTAGGGATACAGGAGTAGAGACCCAGTACTTC.